This T cell receptor (beta chain) was identified during a study of cytomegalovirus exposure and HLA in healthy donors. For the study at large: Earlier, almost 120 million unique TCR beta sequences were recovered from 200 million or so T cells by an analysis.

Germline assignment: CDR1 SGHNT and CDR2 YYREEE (reference sequence). V dropped 1 base and J dropped 0 bases, with 10 bases sitting between them. The CDR3 runs to 15 residues. Healthy individuals who donated bone marrow served as the donors. With 60 Vbeta and 13 Jbeta primers, the PCR was carried out. The protocol was immunoSEQ multiplex PCR, while the TCRdb copy is restricted to in-frame clones and leaves out a portion. The repertoire holds 90,000 to 110,000 clones, around 74% seen once, with approximately 1.2% in the top ten. The sequencing input was PBMCs. V gene TRBV5-4 combines with J gene TRBJ1-1; D is unresolved. This receptor was taken from a man aged 40-49 years in good health and CMV-seronegative. The CDR3 DNA sequence: TGTGCCAGCAGCTTGTTCGCCAGGATGAACACTGAAGCTTTCTTT. Amino acid sequence: CASSLFARMNTEAFF.